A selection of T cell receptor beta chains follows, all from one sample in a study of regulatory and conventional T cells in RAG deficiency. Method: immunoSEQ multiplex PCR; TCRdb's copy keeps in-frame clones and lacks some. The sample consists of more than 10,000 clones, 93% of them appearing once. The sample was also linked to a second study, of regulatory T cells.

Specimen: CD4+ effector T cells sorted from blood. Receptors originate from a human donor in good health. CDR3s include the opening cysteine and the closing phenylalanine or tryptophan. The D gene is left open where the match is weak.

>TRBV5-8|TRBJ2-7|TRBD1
CASMYGDRDLRVQYF
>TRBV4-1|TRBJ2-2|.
CASSQDLGVNTGELFF
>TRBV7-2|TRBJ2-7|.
CASSLLQGRAEQYF
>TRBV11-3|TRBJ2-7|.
CASSPRRGYEQYF
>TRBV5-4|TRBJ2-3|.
CASSLEGTDTQYF
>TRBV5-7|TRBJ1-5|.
CASKIQPQHF
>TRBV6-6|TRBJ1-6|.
CASSYSRGADNSPLHF
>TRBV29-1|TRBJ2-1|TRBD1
CSTGTGRRGYEQFF
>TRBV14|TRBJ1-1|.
CASSPPGPKNTEAFF
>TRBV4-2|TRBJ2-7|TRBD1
CASSQDQRTGNSRTYEQYF
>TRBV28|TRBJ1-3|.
CASSLGGAGNTIYF
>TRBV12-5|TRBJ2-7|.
CASGDGRAGSYEQYF
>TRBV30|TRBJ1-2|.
CAWGWGDTGGRGYTF
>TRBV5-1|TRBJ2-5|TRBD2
CASSKGLQETQYF
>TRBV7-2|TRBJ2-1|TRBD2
CASSSLAGPGHEQFF
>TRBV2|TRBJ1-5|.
CASSEERGQPQHF
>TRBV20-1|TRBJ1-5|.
CSARGDQPQHF
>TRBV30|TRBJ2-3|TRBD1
CAWSRDSHRDTQYF
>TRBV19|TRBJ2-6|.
CASSTDLSGANVLTF
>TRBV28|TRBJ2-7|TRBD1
CASSFGTGGFYEQYF
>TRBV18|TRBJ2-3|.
CASSYSALVADTQYF
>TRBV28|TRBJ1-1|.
CASSYSGWNTEAFF
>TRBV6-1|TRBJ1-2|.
CASSGSEFGYTF
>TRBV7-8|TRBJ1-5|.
CASSLDGLTNQPQHF
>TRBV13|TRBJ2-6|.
CASSDQGSAGANVLTF
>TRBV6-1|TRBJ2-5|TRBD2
CASSVSGGAREETQYF
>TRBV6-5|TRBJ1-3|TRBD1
CASRPDRAGNTIYF
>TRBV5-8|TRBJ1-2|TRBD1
CASSLRDRDYGYTF
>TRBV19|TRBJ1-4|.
CASSRLGTDNEKLFF
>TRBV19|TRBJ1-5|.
CASSKGGARYNQPQHF
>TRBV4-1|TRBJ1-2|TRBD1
CASSQERDRGNYGYTF
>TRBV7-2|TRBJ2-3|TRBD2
CARRTSGTDTQYF
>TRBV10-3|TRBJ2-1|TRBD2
CAISGLAGGSGNEQFF
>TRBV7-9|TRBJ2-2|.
CASSSFGENTGELFF
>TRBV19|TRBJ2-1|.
CASRGYNEQFF
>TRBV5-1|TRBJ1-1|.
CASSFKGNTEAFF